This TCR beta chain was obtained from a study of blood T cell repertoires in COVID-19. The wider study: The United States, Italy and Spain provided the acute and convalescent COVID-19 samples. T cells, B-cell-depleted T cells, or PBMCs provided the cDNA or gDNA that served as material.

CDR1 and CDR2 from the germline V gene are SGHRS and YFSETQ. Trimming took 1 base from V and 0 from J, leaving 8 bases between them. The CDR3 consists of 15 residues. The data were produced by immunoSEQ multiplex PCR, yet TCRdb's version contains in-frame clones alone and is incomplete. The sample contains around 300,000 clones, approximately 85% of which appear only once. This sequence joins TRBV5-1 and TRBJ1-3; D not resolved. The sequencing sample was made of peripheral blood. The source is a human donor in a cohort sampled during active COVID-19. For the CDR3, the DNA is TGCGCCAGCAGCTTGCTAGGTAACTCTGGAAACACCATATATTTT. Protein product: CASSLLGNSGNTIYF.